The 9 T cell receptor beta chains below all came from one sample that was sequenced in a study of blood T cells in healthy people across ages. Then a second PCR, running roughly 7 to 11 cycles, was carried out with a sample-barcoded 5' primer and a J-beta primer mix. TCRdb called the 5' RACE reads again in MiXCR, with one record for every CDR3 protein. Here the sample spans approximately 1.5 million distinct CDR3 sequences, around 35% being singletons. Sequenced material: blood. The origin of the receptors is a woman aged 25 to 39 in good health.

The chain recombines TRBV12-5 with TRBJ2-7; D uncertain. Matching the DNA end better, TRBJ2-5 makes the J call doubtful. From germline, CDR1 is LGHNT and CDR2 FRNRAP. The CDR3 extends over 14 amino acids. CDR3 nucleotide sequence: TGTGCTAGTGGTTTAGGCGGAACACATGAGACCCAGTACTTC. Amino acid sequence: CASGLGGTHETQYF.

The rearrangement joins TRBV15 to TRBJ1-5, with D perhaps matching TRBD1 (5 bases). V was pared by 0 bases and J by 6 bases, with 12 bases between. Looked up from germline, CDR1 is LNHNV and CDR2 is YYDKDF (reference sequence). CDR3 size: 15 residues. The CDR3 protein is CATSRDLITGQPQHF. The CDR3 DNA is TGTGCCACCAGCAGAGATCTAATTACAGGTCAGCCCCAGCATTTT.

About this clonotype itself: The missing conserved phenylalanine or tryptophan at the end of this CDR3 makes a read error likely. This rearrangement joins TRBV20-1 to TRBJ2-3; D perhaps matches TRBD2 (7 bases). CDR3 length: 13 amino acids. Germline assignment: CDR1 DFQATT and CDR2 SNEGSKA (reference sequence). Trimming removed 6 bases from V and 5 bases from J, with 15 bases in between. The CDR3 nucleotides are TGCAGTGCGGCGGGGGTACAGGGAGATACGCAGTATTTG. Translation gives CSAAGVQGDTQYL.

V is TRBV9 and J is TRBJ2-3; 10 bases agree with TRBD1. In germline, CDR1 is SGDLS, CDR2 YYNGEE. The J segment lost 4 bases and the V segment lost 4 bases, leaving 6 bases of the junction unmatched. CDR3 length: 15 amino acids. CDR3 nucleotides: TGTGCCAGCAGCCGAGACAGGGGGCGCGCAGATACGCAGTATTTT. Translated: CASSRDRGRADTQYF. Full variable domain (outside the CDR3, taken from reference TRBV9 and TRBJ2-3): DSGVTQTPKHLITATGQRVTLRCSPRSGDLSVYWYQQSLDQGLQFLIQYYNGEERAKGNILERFSAQQFPDLHSELNLSSLELGDSALYFCASSRDRGRADTQYFGPGTRLTVL.

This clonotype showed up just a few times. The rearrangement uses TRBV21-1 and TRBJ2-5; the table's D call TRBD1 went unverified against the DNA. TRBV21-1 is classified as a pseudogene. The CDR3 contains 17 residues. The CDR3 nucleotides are TGTGCCAGCAGCTTAATAGTAGACAGGGAATCGGAGAAGACCCAGTACTTC. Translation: CASSLIVDRESEKTQYF.

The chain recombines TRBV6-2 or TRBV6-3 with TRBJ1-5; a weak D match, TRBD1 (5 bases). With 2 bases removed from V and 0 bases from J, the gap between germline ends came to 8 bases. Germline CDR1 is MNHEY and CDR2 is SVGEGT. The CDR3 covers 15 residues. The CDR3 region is CASSYGAYSNQPQHF. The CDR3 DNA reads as TGTGCCAGCAGTTACGGGGCCTATAGCAATCAGCCCCAGCATTTT.

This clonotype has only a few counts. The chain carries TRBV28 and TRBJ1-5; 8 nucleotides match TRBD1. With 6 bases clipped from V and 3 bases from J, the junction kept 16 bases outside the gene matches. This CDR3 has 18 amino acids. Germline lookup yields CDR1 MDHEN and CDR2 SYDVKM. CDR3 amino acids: CASSLQGAPQYDNQPQHF. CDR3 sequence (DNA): TGTGCCAGCAGCCTCCAGGGGGCGCCCCAATATGACAATCAGCCCCAGCATTTT.

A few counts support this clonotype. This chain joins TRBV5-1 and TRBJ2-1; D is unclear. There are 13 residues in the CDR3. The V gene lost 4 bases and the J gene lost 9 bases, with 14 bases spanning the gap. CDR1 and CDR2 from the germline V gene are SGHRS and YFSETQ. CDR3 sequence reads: CASSETDLGEQFF. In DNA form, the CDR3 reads TGCGCCAGCAGCGAGACCGACTTAGGTGAGCAGTTCTTC. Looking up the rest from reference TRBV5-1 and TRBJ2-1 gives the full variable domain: KAGVTQTPRYLIKTRGQQVTLSCSPISGHRSVSWYQQTPGQGLQFLFEYFSETQRNKGNFPGRFSGRQFSNSRSEMNVSTLELGDSALYLCASSETDLGEQFFGPGTRLTVL.

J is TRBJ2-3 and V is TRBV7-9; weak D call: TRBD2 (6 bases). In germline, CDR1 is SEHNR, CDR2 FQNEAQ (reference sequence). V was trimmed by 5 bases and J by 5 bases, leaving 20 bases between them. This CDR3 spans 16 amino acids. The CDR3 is CASSPKTGEGGDTQYF. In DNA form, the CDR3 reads TGTGCCAGCAGCCCAAAGACGGGAGAGGGAGGAGATACGCAGTATTTT.